These T cell receptor beta chains were read from a single sample in a study of PD-1 blockade in classical Hodgkin lymphoma. Profiled with immunoSEQ multiplex PCR; TCRdb holds only in-frame clones, not every one. The sample contains some 16,000 clones, about two thirds of which appear only once. Specimen: peripheral blood mononuclear cells (PBMCs), collected before the second cycle of nivolumab. These receptors were obtained from a human donor with classical Hodgkin lymphoma. The CDR3 runs from the conserved cysteine through the conserved F or W. Each record gives: D gene, V gene, CDR3 protein. D genes are given only for firm matches.

d_call: TRBD2
v_call: TRBV7-9
cdr3_aa: CASSGVAGGEKSYNEQFF

d_call: TRBD2
v_call: TRBV2
cdr3_aa: CASKGGLAGLSYEQYF

d_call: TRBD1
v_call: TRBV11-3
cdr3_aa: CASSLAPGQGYEQYF

d_call: TRBD2
v_call: TRBV6-6
cdr3_aa: CASSQLAGGQYEQYF

d_call: NA
v_call: TRBV6-6
cdr3_aa: CASSQGAGELFF

d_call: NA
v_call: TRBV28
cdr3_aa: CASSPPLARERNQPQHF

d_call: NA
v_call: TRBV19
cdr3_aa: CASSTRDTLRTNYGYTF

d_call: TRBD2
v_call: TRBV19
cdr3_aa: CASGTRTRADTQYF

d_call: NA
v_call: TRBV5-6
cdr3_aa: CASSSHGTGTDTQYF

d_call: TRBD1
v_call: TRBV6-5
cdr3_aa: CASRGQGITDTQYF

d_call: TRBD2
v_call: TRBV4-1
cdr3_aa: CASRGDGRGRELFF

d_call: TRBD2
v_call: TRBV6-4
cdr3_aa: CASSYSGSRDEQFF

d_call: TRBD2
v_call: TRBV7-9
cdr3_aa: CASSLLGLAGAGELFF

d_call: NA
v_call: TRBV2
cdr3_aa: CASMVSTDTQYF

d_call: NA
v_call: TRBV4-1
cdr3_aa: CASSPYRSADTQYF